This T cell receptor (beta chain) was retrieved from a study of T cell clonality in common variable immunodeficiency. TCRdb's copy holds only in-frame clones and misses some; the assay was immunoSEQ multiplex PCR. The data show 30,000 to 35,000 clones, with none appearing a single time. General observations from the study: Repertoire-complication correlations in CVID were limited by patient heterogeneity. Fewer deletions and N-nucleotide insertions were reportedly seen in common variable immunodeficiency TCR beta sequences.

Reduced serum IgG, IgA and/or IgM plus specific antibody deficiency defined CVID. Caucasian heritage predominated among both patients and controls. CDR3 length: 15 amino acids. With 2 bases clipped from V and 4 bases from J, the junction kept 4 bases outside the gene matches. Germline CDR1 and CDR2: SGHAT and FQNNGV. This clone was counted many times. The target antigen is unknown. With the read ending 3 residues before the CDR3 end, the germline J gene is used to fill in that end. The sequencing sample was made of peripheral blood mononuclear cells. The receptor was isolated from a human donor with common variable immunodeficiency. The chain joins TRBV11-2 to TRBJ2-3, with TRBD2 matching 9 bases. The part of the CDR3 DNA that was read is TGTGCCAGCAGCTTATTAGCGGGAGATGCAGATACG. Its protein product is CASSLLAGDADT. The full-length CDR3 reads as CASSLLAGDADTQYF.